This entry concerns a single T cell receptor (beta chain). The antigen it recognizes is unknown. It has no much larger one-base neighbor in the sample; base qualities were not kept. Whole blood was collected in K2EDTA tubes by collaborating institutions according to the institutions' own protocols. Collaborator samples were shipped for TCRbeta analysis as frozen whole blood, isolated PBMCs, or DNA extracted from either sample type. Here V drops 4 bases and J drops 6 bases, and the junction holds 7 bases not matched to any gene. The CDR3 spans 14 residues, from the cysteine through the phenylalanine. CDR3 DNA only is kept here, 42 bases in frame from base 1. CDR1 and CDR2 (MNHEY, SMNVEV) derive from the germline V gene (reference sequence). The record originates from a study of blood T cell repertoires in COVID-19 (dated by TCRdb to 2019 to 2021). Study-wide context: Samples covering the acute and convalescent phases of COVID-19 were provided by collaborators in the United States, Italy and Spain. The dataset comprised deeply sampled blood TCRbeta repertoires from subjects exposed to, actively infected with, or recovered from COVID-19. Where available, HLA class I and class II types were obtained from metadata supplied by the sample provider rather than from assay-based typing. The samples were drawn from the first 160 participants of the ongoing ImmuneRACE study and from 1,254 subjects provided by 6 global collaborators. The sample metadata nearly always contained a de-identified subject ID, COVID-19 status, age in years and sex. The prospective study material was composed of cDNA or gDNA derived from T cells, B-cell-depleted T cells, or PBMCs. The repertoires were released in a freely available public database intended as a resource for research on the immune response to SARS-CoV-2. Study-level results and caveats: Clinical and demographic metadata were provided uncurated, with the amount varying by source and participant.

TCRbeta CDR3 regions were amplified from genomic DNA using the immunoSEQ Assay, a bias-controlled multiplex PCR. In the authors' own workflow: The number of nucleated cells in each sample was estimated by amplification of reference gene primers within the assay. To quantify the absolute abundance of each unique TCRbeta CDR3 rearrangement, sequence reads were collapsed and filtered. For each sample, productive Simpson clonality was calculated by taking the square root of Simpson's diversity index across productive rearrangements. Held by TCRdb, this immuneACCESS table contains in-frame sequences only and omits some clones. Under half of the omission traces to an unresolved V gene where checked; the cause of the rest is unknown. The V and J calls and clone size were taken over from that table, and D and trimming were inferred from the DNA. Within this sample are over 200,000 clones, with around 75% of them counted one time only. The ten largest clones represent around 5% of the sample.

Sequenced input: peripheral blood. The chain is assembled from TRBV27 and TRBJ1-1, and TRBD1 aligns with 8 junction nucleotides. The receptor comes from a human donor in a cohort sampled during active COVID-19. The base sequence is TGTGCCAGCAGTTCTCGACTGACAGGGGCTGAAGCTTTCTTT. Its translation reads: CASSSRLTGAEAFF.